This T cell receptor (beta chain) stems from a study of blood T cell repertoires in COVID-19. Turning to the study itself: The samples span acute and convalescent COVID-19 from the United States, Italy and Spain.

This CDR3 is 16 amino acids long. Per germline, CDR1 SGDLS and CDR2 YYNGEE. With V trimmed by 3 bases and J by 6 bases, 8 bases remained unmatched. Ages ranged from roughly 18 to 100 years, with residence in 24 US areas. Generated by immunoSEQ multiplex PCR, the TCRdb table keeps only in-frame clones and is missing some. The sample carries more than 150,000 clones, around 73% recorded once. The sequencing sample was made of PBMCs or T cells enriched from blood (not recorded which). This chain joins TRBV9 and TRBJ2-1; 11 bases are a match to TRBD2. The receptor's source is a woman in her forties or fifties who had recovered from COVID-19. The CDR3 protein is CASSASRTSGSNEQFF. Here the CDR3 DNA reads TGTGCCAGCAGCGCGAGCAGAACTAGCGGGAGCAATGAGCAGTTCTTC.